This T cell receptor (beta chain) derives from a study of PD-L1 blockade in urothelial cancer. V lost 4 bases, J lost 5 bases, and 15 bases lay in between. The CDR3 is 14 amino acids. Germline CDR1 reads SGHDT; CDR2 reads YYEEEE. The table came from immunoSEQ multiplex PCR; TCRdb's copy has only in-frame clones and leaves some out. The sample carries about 14,000 clones, more than 75% recorded once. The chain uses TRBV5-6 and TRBJ2-5; maybe TRBD2 (5 bases). The sequences come from PBMCs, collected around atezolizumab (anti-PD-L1) treatment. This receptor was identified in a man aged 70 or older with urothelial cancer. The CDR3 is CASSLGLPSETQYF. The CDR3 DNA is TGTGCCAGCAGCCTTGGACTGCCATCGGAGACCCAGTACTTC. The entire variable domain, with the rest obtained from reference TRBV5-6 and TRBJ2-5, is as follows: DAGVTQSPTHLIKTRGQQVTLRCSPKSGHDTVSWYQQALGQGPQFIFQYYEEEERQRGNFPDRFSGHQFPNYSSELNVNALLLGDSALYLCASSLGLPSETQYFGPGTRLLVL.